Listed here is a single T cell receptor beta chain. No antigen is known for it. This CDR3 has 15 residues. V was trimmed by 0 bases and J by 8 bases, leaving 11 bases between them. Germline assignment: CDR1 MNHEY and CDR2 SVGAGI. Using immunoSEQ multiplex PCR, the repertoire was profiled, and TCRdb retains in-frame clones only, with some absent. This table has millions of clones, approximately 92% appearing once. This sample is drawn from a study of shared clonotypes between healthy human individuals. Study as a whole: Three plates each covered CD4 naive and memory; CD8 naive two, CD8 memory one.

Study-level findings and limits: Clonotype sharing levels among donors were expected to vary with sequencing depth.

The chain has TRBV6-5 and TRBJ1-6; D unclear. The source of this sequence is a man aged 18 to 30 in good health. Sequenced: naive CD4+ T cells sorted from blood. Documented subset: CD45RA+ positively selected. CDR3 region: CASSYSKGNHSPLHF. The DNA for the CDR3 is TGTGCCAGCAGTTACTCGAAAGGGAATCATTCACCCCTCCACTTT.